Listed here is a single T cell receptor (beta chain). Only a few counts were recorded for this clonotype. Its antigen is still unknown. Per-nucleotide qualities are absent, and no much larger clonotype sits a single base away. These data are taken from a study of T cells in Graves' hyperthyroidism and ophthalmopathy (dated by TCRdb to about 2019). The study in broad terms: Peripheral blood samples were taken at the time of initial diagnosis, prior to any treatment. To identify distinguishing TCR V-J signatures, a discovery cohort of about a hundred patients was used, comprising 40 to 45 with Graves' ophthalmopathy and 55 to 65 with stable Graves' hyperthyroidism. Prospective prediction of ophthalmopathy was tested in an independent validation cohort consisting of fewer than 20 hyperthyroidism patients and around 16 patients who later progressed to ophthalmopathy. The 100 discovery patients were divided at random into training and test sets in a 7:3 ratio. In addition, the study compared T-cell repertoires in thyroid tissue and in blood from six Graves' hyperthyroidism patients. Following sampling, methimazole starting at 30 mg daily was given to hyperthyroidism patients, and high-dose intravenous methylprednisolone was given to ophthalmopathy patients. TCR Vbeta CDR3 sequencing of 140 or so peripheral blood samples (approximately 44 ophthalmopathy, approximately 80 hyperthyroidism and approximately 17 progressor patients) is reported in the paper.

Amplification of TCR beta CDR3 regions was carried out from RNA transcripts. For the first round of RT-PCR on the TCR CDR3, the HTBI primer set was used together with the Qiagen OneStep RT-PCR kit. Libraries were constructed in a second round of multiplex PCR, after which size selection and purification were performed. Sequencing of the libraries was done on an Illumina HiSeq2000 using paired-end 100 bp reads. The original pipeline was this. SOAPnuke was used to process the raw data, removing reads that contained adapters or uncalled bases, had a mean Phred below 15, or lacked an exact match to the constant primer or identifier. COPE v1.2.5 was used to merge the high-quality paired reads, and each unique nucleotide sequence was defined as a clonotype. MiTCR v1.1 was used to align the clonotypes against IMGT TRBV, TRBD and TRBJ reference segments. Only V-J combinations with frequency above 0.0001, covering about 99% of repertoires, were analysed. The TCS score was defined as the ratio of F50 (clonal expansion) to E x V (chaos), calculated using BLOSUM62-based TCRdist between CDR3 peptides within each V-J. Welch's t-statistics and random forest reduced 450 to 600 V-J features to around 14, which were used in a naive Bayes classifier (R e1071). TCRdb handled the public reads itself, with Q25 trimming in fastp and clone calling in MiXCR, and kept productive beta chains. All rows with the same CDR3 protein become a single entry with the most common DNA and genes. TCRdb, rather than the study authors, made the V and J calls. The sample data list hundreds of thousands of distinct CDR3 sequences, and about 16% of these were observed just once. 3.8% of the sample goes to the ten largest clones.

Stable Graves' hyperthyroidism was defined as the absence of progression to ophthalmopathy over 18 months of follow-up. The hyperthyroidism patients were between 18 and 65 years old and newly diagnosed, with a disease duration of less than 2 months. Exclusion was applied to patients with uncontrolled infections, other autoimmune diseases, pregnancy or lactation. Diagnoses relied on clinical symptoms, serum thyroxine and TRAb, thyroid ultrasound and orbital computed tomography. Ficoll-Paque density gradient centrifugation was used to isolate PBMCs from approximately 11 ml of fresh peripheral blood. Trizol reagent was used to extract total RNA, and RNA quality was then checked on an Agilent 2100 Bioanalyzer. The paper's findings and limits, for the study overall: Blood samples also contained most of the expanded thyroid clonotypes (frequency above 0.001), which suggests that blood repertoires may reflect thyroid immune responses. During validation, the model predicted progression to ophthalmopathy a median of around 7 months ahead of onset, with around 71% sensitivity and 72% to 80% specificity. Sample size was not statistically predetermined, and blinding of investigators to group allocation was not performed. Ophthalmopathy was separated from stable hyperthyroidism by a 13 V-J signature model, with around 90% sensitivity and roughly 81% specificity obtained in cross-validation and 80%/75% obtained in testing.

The receptor's source is a woman aged 25 to 39 with Graves' hyperthyroidism. Source material: blood.

The CDR3 protein sequence reads: CASSQAGNNYGYTF. The DNA reads TGTGCCAGCAGCCAAGCCGGAAATAACTATGGCTACACCTTC. Recombination joined TRBV3-1 with TRBJ1-2; a confident D gene designation cannot be given. The germline V gene (reference sequence) sets CDR1 to LGHDT and CDR2 to YNNKEL. The CDR3 has 14 amino acids, counting the end cysteine and phenylalanine. CDR3 DNA only is kept here, 42 bases in frame from base 1. V is clipped by 1 base and J by 1 base, and the sequence between their germline boundaries is 7 bases long.